This TCR beta chain was documented in a study of blood T cell repertoires in COVID-19. This clone was seen once. CDR3 size: 11 residues. V lost 0 bases, J lost 11 bases, and 8 bases lay in between. The V gene's germline CDR1 is SGHRS and CDR2 YFSETQ. Sequencing used immunoSEQ multiplex PCR; TCRdb keeps in-frame clones, though not all of them. Here the sample spans approximately 240,000 clones, 82% being singletons. The sequence was obtained from a woman aged 80 or older with active or convalescent COVID-19. This chain connects TRBV5-1 to TRBJ1-1, with D tentatively TRBD1 (6 bases). Sequenced sample: peripheral blood. The DNA of the CDR3 is TGCGCCAGCAGCTTGGACAGGGTTGCTTTCTTT. This gives the protein CASSLDRVAFF. Full variable domain (remainder filled in from reference TRBV5-1 and TRBJ1-1): KAGVTQTPRYLIKTRGQQVTLSCSPISGHRSVSWYQQTPGQGLQFLFEYFSETQRNKGNFPGRFSGRQFSNSRSEMNVSTLELGDSALYLCASSLDRVAFFGQGTRLTVV.